The clone carrying this T cell receptor (beta chain) has a single count. What it binds is unknown. Trimming took 5 bases from V and 6 from J, leaving 20 bases between them. CDR1 and CDR2 (germline): KGHSH, LQKENI. This CDR3 is built from 15 residues. Vbeta (60) and Jbeta (13) primers were used in the PCR. Produced via immunoSEQ multiplex PCR; TCRdb's table is partial and in-frame only. Among 200,000 to 250,000 clones listed, approximately 87% were seen once. These data come from a study of cytomegalovirus exposure and HLA in healthy donors. Whole-study context: The early release's HLA-typed donors yielded some 85 million unique TCRs. The study's findings and limits: Across donors, most TCRs were seen rarely, yet some public ones were widespread. A link between a missense DCLRE1C variant and TCR beta V- and J-gene trimming emerged from a later analysis. Later work found that TCR association rates differed between HLA loci; DRB1 had the most and HLA-C the fewest.

The chain recombines TRBV18 with TRBJ2-7; D might be TRBD1 (6 bases). Source material: PBMCs. This clonotype was sampled from a human donor in good health. CDR3 loop: CASSNSPGVRGEQYF. The CDR3 bases are TGTGCCAGCTCAAATAGCCCAGGGGTAAGGGGCGAGCAGTACTTC.